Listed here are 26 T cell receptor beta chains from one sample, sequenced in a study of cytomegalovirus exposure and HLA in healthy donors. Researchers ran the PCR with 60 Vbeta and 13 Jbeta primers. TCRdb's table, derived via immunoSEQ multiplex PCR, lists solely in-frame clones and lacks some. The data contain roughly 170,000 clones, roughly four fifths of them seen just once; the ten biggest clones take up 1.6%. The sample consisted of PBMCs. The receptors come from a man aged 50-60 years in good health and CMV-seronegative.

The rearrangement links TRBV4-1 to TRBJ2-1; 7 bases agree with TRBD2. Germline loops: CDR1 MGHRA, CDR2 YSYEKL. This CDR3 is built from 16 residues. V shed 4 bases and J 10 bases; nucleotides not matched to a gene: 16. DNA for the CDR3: TGCGCCAGCAGCCGCACCGGGCGCGGGAGCCTCACCGAGCAGTTCTTC. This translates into CASSRTGRGSLTEQFF.

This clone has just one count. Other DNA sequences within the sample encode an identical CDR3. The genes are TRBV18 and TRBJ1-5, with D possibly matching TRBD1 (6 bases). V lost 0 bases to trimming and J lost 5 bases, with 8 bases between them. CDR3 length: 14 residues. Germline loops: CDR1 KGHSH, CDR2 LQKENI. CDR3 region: CASSPPGGDQPQHF. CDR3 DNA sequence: TGTGCCAGCTCACCACCAGGGGGAGATCAGCCCCAGCATTTT.

CDR3 sequence (DNA): TGTGCCAGCAGCTCCGCGACAGGGGGAGCTTACGAGCAGTACTTC. As protein: CASSSATGGAYEQYF. The chain couples TRBV7-9 to TRBJ2-5; TRBD1 matches 9 bases. The assigned J gene may be wrong: the sequence end matches TRBJ2-7 better. This CDR3 is built from 15 residues. From germline, CDR1 is SEHNR and CDR2 FQNEAQ (reference sequence).

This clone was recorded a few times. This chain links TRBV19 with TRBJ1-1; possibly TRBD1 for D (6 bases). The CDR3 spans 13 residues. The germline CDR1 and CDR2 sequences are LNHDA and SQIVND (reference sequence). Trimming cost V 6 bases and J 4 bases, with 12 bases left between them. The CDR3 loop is CASSKQGITEAFF. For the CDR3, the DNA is TGTGCCAGTAGCAAACAGGGAATCACTGAAGCTTTCTTT.

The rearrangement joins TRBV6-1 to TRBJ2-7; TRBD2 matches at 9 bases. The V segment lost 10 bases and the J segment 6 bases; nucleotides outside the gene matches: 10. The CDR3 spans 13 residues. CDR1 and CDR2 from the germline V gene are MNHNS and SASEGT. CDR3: CATLSGSAGEQYF. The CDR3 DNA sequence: TGTGCCACCCTTAGCGGGAGTGCTGGCGAGCAGTACTTC.

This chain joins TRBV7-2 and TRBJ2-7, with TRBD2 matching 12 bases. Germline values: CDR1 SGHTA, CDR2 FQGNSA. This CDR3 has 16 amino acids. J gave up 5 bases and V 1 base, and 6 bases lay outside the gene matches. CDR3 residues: CASSLGPSGGVDEQYF. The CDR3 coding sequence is TGTGCCAGCAGCTTAGGTCCTAGCGGGGGGGTCGACGAGCAGTACTTC.

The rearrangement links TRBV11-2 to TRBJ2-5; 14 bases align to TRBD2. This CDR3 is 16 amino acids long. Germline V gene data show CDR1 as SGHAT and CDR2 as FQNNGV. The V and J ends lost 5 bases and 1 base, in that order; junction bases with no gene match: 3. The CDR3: CASSLGLAGGQETQYF. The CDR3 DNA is TGTGCCAGCAGCCTCGGACTAGCGGGGGGCCAAGAGACCCAGTACTTC.

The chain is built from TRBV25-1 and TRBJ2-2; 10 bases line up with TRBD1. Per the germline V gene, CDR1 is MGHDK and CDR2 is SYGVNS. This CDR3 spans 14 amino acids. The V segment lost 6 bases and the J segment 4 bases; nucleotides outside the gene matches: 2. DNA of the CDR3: TGTGCCAGCAGCAGGACAGGGGGCACCGGGGAGCTGTTTTTT. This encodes CASSRTGGTGELFF.

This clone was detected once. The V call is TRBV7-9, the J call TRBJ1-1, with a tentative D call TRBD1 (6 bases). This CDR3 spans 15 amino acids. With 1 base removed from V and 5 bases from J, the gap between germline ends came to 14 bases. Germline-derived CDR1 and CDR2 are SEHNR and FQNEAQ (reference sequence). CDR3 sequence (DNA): TGTGCCAGCAGCTTAGTAGGGGGAGTTGGGACTGAAGCTTTCTTT. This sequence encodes CASSLVGGVGTEAFF.

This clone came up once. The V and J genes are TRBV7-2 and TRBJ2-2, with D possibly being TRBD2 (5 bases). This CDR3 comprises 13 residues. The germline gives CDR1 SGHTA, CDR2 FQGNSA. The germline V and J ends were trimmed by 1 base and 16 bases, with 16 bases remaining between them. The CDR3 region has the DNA TGTGCCAGCAGCTTAGTCCGGCTCCCGGGATGGTTTTTT. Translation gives CASSLVRLPGWFF.

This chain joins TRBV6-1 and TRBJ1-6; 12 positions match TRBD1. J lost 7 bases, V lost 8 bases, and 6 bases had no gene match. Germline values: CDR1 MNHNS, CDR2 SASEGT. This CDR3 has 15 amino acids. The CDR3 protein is CASLRDRGRNSPLHF. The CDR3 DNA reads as TGTGCCAGCCTCCGGGACAGGGGGCGAAATTCACCCCTCCACTTT.

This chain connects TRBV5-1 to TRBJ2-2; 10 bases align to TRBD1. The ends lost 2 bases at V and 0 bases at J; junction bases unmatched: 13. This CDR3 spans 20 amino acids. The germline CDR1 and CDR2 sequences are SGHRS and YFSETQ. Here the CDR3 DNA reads TGCGCCAGCAGCTTCTTCGGGACAGGGGTACTAGCTGCGAACACCGGGGAGCTGTTTTTT. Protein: CASSFFGTGVLAANTGELFF. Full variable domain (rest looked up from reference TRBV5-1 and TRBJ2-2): KAGVTQTPRYLIKTRGQQVTLSCSPISGHRSVSWYQQTPGQGLQFLFEYFSETQRNKGNFPGRFSGRQFSNSRSEMNVSTLELGDSALYLCASSFFGTGVLAANTGELFFGEGSRLTVL.

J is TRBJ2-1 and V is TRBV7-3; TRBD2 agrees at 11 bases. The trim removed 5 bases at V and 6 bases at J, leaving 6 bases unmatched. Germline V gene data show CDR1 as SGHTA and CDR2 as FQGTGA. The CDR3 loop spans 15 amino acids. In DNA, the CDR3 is TGTGCCAGCAGCCTACTAGCGGGAGAGGTCAATGAGCAGTTCTTC. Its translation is CASSLLAGEVNEQFF.

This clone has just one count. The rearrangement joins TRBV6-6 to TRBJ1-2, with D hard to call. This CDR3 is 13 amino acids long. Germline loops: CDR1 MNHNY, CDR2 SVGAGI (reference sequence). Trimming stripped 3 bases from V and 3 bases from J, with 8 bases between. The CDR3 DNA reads TGTGCCAGCAGTTATGAGGGTGACTATGGCTACACCTTC. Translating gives CASSYEGDYGYTF.

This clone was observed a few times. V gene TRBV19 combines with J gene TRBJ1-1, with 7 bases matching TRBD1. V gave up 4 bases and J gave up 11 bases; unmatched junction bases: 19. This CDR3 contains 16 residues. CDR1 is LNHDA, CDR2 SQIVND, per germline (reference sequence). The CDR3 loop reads CASSNDRVASQMVAFF. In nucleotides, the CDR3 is TGTGCCAGTAGTAACGACAGGGTCGCATCCCAAATGGTGGCTTTCTTT.

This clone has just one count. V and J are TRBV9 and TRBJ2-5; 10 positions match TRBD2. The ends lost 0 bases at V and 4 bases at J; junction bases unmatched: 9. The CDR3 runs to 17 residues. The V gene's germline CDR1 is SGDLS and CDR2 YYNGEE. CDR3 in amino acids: CASSVEPSGSGGETQYF. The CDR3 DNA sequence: TGTGCCAGCAGCGTAGAACCTAGCGGGAGCGGAGGAGAGACCCAGTACTTC.

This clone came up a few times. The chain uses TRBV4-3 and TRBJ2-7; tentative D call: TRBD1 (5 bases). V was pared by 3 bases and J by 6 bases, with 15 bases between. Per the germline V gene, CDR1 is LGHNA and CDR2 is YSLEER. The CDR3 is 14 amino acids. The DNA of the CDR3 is TGCGCCAGCAGCCAGAATAACTGGGGCGGCGAGCAGTACTTC. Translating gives CASSQNNWGGEQYF.

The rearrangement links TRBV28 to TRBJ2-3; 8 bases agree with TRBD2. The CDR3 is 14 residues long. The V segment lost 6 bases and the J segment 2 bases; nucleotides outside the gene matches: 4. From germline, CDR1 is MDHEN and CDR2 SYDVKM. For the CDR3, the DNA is TGTGCCAGCAGACGAGCGGGGGCCACAGATACGCAGTATTTT. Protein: CASRRAGATDTQYF.

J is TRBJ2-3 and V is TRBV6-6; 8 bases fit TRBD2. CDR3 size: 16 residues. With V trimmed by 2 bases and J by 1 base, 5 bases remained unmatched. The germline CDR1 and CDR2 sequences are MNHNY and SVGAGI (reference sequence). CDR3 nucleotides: TGTGCCAGCAGTTACCCCACTAGCGGACGCACAGATACGCAGTATTTT. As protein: CASSYPTSGRTDTQYF.

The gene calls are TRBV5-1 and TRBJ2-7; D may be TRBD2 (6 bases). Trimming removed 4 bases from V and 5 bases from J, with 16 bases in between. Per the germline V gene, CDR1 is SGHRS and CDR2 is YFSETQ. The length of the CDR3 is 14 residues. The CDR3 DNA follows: TGCGCCAGCAGCCTACGACTGGGAGGCCACGAGCAGTACTTC. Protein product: CASSLRLGGHEQYF. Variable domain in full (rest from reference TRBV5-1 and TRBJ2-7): KAGVTQTPRYLIKTRGQQVTLSCSPISGHRSVSWYQQTPGQGLQFLFEYFSETQRNKGNFPGRFSGRQFSNSRSEMNVSTLELGDSALYLCASSLRLGGHEQYFGPGTRLTVT.

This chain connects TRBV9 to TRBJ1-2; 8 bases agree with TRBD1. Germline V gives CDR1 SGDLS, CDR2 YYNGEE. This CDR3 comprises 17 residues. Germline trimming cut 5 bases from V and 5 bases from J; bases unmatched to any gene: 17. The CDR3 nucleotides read TGTGCCAGCAGGGAACAACCTGGAGGGACAGGCATATATGGCTACACCTTC. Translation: CASREQPGGTGIYGYTF.

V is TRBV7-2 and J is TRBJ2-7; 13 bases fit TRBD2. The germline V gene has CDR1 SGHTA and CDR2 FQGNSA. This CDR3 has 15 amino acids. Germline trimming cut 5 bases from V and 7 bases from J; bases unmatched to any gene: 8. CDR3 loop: CASSAGLAGALEQYF. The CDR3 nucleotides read TGTGCCAGCAGCGCCGGACTAGCGGGAGCATTAGAGCAGTACTTC.

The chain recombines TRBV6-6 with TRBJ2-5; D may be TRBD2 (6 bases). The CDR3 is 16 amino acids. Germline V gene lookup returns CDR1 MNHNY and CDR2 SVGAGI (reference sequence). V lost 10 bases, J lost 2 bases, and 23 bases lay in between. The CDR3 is CATLGPFKRVQETQYF. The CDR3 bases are TGTGCCACCCTCGGCCCCTTTAAGCGGGTACAAGAGACCCAGTACTTC.

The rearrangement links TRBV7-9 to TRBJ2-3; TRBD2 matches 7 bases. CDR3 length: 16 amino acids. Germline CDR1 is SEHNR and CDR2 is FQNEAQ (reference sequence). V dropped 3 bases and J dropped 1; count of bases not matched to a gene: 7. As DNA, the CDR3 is TGTGCCAGCAGCTTTGGTTCGGCGGGGGGCACAGATACGCAGTATTTT. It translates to CASSFGSAGGTDTQYF.

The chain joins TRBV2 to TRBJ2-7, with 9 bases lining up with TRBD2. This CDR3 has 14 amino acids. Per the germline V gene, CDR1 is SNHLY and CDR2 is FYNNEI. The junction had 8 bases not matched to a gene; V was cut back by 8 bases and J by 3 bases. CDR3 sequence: CASQLLAGDYEQYF. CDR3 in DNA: TGTGCCAGCCAATTACTAGCGGGTGACTACGAGCAGTACTTC. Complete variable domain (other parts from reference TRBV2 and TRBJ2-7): EPEVTQTPSHQVTQMGQEVILRCVPISNHLYFYWYRQILGQKVEFLVSFYNNEISEKSEIFDDQFSVERPDGSNFTLKIRSTKLEDSAMYFCASQLLAGDYEQYFGPGTRLTVT.

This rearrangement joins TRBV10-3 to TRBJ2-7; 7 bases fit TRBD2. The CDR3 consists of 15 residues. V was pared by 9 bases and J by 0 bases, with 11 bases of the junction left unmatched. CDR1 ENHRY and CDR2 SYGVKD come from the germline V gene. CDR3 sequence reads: CAIRASGAVSYEQYF. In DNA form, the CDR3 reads TGTGCCATAAGGGCCAGCGGGGCCGTCTCCTACGAGCAGTACTTC.